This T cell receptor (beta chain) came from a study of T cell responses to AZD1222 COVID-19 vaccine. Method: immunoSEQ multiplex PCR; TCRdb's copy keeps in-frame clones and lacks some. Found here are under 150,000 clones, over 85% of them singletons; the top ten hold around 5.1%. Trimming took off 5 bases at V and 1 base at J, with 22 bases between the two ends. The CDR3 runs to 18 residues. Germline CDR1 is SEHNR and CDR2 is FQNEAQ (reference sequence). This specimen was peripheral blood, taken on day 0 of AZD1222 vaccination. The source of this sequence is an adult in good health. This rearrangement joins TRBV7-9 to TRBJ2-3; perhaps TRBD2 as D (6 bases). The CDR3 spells CASSPWRDQVTGTDTQYF. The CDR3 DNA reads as TGTGCCAGCAGCCCGTGGAGGGACCAAGTTACGGGCACAGATACGCAGTATTTT. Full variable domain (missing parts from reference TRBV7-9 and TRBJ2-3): DTGVSQNPRHKITKRGQNVTFRCDPISEHNRLYWYRQTLGQGPEFLTYFQNEAQLEKSRLLSDRFSAERPKGSFSTLEIQRTEQGDSAMYLCASSPWRDQVTGTDTQYFGPGTRLTVL.